Shown below are 26 T cell receptor beta chains from a single sample sequenced in a study of blood T cell repertoires in COVID-19. Using immunoSEQ multiplex PCR, the repertoire was profiled, and TCRdb retains in-frame clones only, with some absent. The sample holds roughly 190,000 clones, under 80% seen once. The sequenced sample was peripheral blood. The receptors shown here come from a woman between 45 and 60 years old with acute or convalescent COVID-19.

The rearrangement uses TRBV4-2 and TRBJ2-5, with D uncertain. The ends were cut back, 0 bases at V and 7 bases at J, with 6 bases in the middle. This CDR3 is built from 12 residues. Germline V gives CDR1 LGHNA, CDR2 YNFKEQ. The CDR3 sequence: CASSQDSGTQYF. The CDR3 DNA follows: TGTGCCAGCAGCCAAGATTCCGGGACCCAGTACTTC.

The table lists this clone with a few counts. The chain couples TRBV28 to TRBJ1-2, with a possible D match to TRBD1 (5 bases). The CDR3 runs to 13 residues. Trimming removed 1 base at V and 6 bases at J, with 9 bases between. The germline V gene encodes CDR1 MDHEN and CDR2 SYDVKM. Written as DNA, the CDR3 is TGTGCCAGCAGTTTATTAGGGGCGGATGGCTACACCTTC. Translation: CASSLLGADGYTF.

The rearrangement uses TRBV5-8 and TRBJ2-2, with 7 bases fitting TRBD1. The CDR3 is 14 residues long. The V gene end was trimmed by 4 bases and the J gene end by 4 bases; junction bases not matched to a gene: 4. CDR1 is SGHTS, CDR2 YDEGEE, per germline. The CDR3 bases are TGTGCCAGCAGCCTGACAGGGTCCACCGGGGAGCTGTTTTTT. It encodes CASSLTGSTGELFF.

The genes are TRBV7-2 and TRBJ2-7, with D possibly matching TRBD1 (6 bases). The CDR3 runs 15 residues. Deletions cut 3 bases from V and 0 bases from J, with 12 bases between. CDR1 is SGHTA, CDR2 FQGNSA, per germline. The CDR3 DNA reads TGTGCCAGCAGCTTCGGGACATCCAGCTCCTACGAGCAGTACTTC. It translates to CASSFGTSSSYEQYF.

This chain connects TRBV4-1 to TRBJ1-5; D is uncertain. Germline loops: CDR1 MGHRA, CDR2 YSYEKL. Trimming took off 3 bases at V and 0 bases at J, with 6 bases between the two ends. The CDR3 is made up of 14 amino acids. The CDR3 here is CASSHEPSNQPQHF. The DNA of the CDR3 is TGCGCCAGCAGCCATGAGCCTAGCAATCAGCCCCAGCATTTT.

The chain uses TRBV6-5 and TRBJ1-2; D not certain. CDR3 size: 15 residues. Trimming left V 0 bases short and J 4 bases short, with 12 bases between. The germline V gene encodes CDR1 MNHEY and CDR2 SVGAGI. Here the CDR3 DNA reads TGTGCCAGCAGTTACTCGGAGGCCTCGGGCTATGGCTACACCTTC. It is translated as CASSYSEASGYGYTF.

The V call is TRBV24-1, the J call TRBJ2-1; TRBD2 matches 12 bases. With V trimmed by 4 bases and J by 7 bases, 10 bases remained unmatched. Germline CDR1 and CDR2: KGHDR and SFDVKD. The CDR3 spans 17 residues. This chain's CDR3 is CATSESSLAGGVNEQFF. The CDR3 nucleotides read TGTGCCACCAGTGAGTCCTCCCTAGCGGGGGGGGTAAATGAGCAGTTCTTC.

The CDR3: CASSPLPGARGANVLTF. In nucleotides, the CDR3 is TGTGCCAGCAGTCCACTCCCAGGGGCGCGGGGGGCCAACGTCCTGACTTTC. The genes are TRBV6-2 or TRBV6-3 and TRBJ2-6; tentatively, D is TRBD1 (6 bases). Germline-derived CDR1 and CDR2 are MNHEY and SVGEGT. The ends were cut back, 5 bases at V and 4 bases at J, with 18 bases in the middle. This CDR3 is 17 amino acids long.

This clone occurred once. The chain joins TRBV19 to TRBJ2-1; possible D gene TRBD2, 6 bases. CDR1 and CDR2 from the germline V gene are LNHDA and SQIVND (reference sequence). The ends were cut back, 2 bases at V and 7 bases at J, with 15 bases in the middle. The CDR3 sequence is 15 residues long. This chain's CDR3 is CASSIRMEGRNEQFF. The CDR3 DNA is TGTGCCAGTAGTATACGGATGGAGGGGCGAAATGAGCAGTTCTTC.

The CDR3 bases are TGTGCCAGCAGTCCTCGGGACAGGGGCGCGGGAGGGGCCAACGTCCTGACTTTC. This translates into CASSPRDRGAGGANVLTF. The chain employs TRBV25-1 and TRBJ2-6; 10 positions match TRBD1. V lost 5 bases to trimming and J lost 4 bases; unmatched junction nucleotides: 11. There are 18 residues in the CDR3. Germline V gives CDR1 MGHDK, CDR2 SYGVNS.

This chain links TRBV19 with TRBJ2-7, with D possibly matching TRBD1 (5 bases). The germline V gene encodes CDR1 LNHDA and CDR2 SQIVND (reference sequence). The CDR3 length is 13 residues. Between the trimmed V and J ends, which lost 3 bases and 3 bases, there was a span of 9 bases. The CDR3 sequence is CASSIKGNYEQYF. The CDR3 region has the DNA TGTGCCAGTAGTATCAAGGGGAACTACGAGCAGTACTTC.

This rearrangement joins TRBV2 to TRBJ2-3; 8 nucleotides agree with TRBD1. After removal of 3 bases from V and 3 bases from J, the junction contained 5 bases not matched to a gene. Germline V gene lookup returns CDR1 SNHLY and CDR2 FYNNEI. The CDR3 is made up of 15 amino acids. The chain's CDR3 is CASSEWTGRTDTQYF. CDR3 sequence (DNA): TGTGCCAGCAGTGAGTGGACAGGGAGGACAGATACGCAGTATTTT.

The J gene is TRBJ1-2, the V gene TRBV7-2; D may be TRBD1 (6 bases). Germline CDR1 is SGHTA and CDR2 is FQGNSA. CDR3 length: 14 residues. Deletions cut 5 bases from V and 7 bases from J, with 17 bases between. CDR3 sequence (DNA): TGTGCCAGCAGCCAAGGTCACAGGGAGACTGGCTACACCTTC. This gives the protein CASSQGHRETGYTF.

This clone was observed a single time. The rearrangement links TRBV14 to TRBJ1-6, with D tentatively TRBD1 (5 bases). Trimming stripped 0 bases from V and 9 bases from J, with 9 bases between. The length of the CDR3 is 14 residues. The germline V gene has CDR1 SGHDN and CDR2 FVKESK. CDR3 residues: CASSQDGGVSPLHF. Here the CDR3 DNA reads TGTGCCAGCAGCCAAGATGGAGGGGTTTCACCCCTCCACTTT.

In its sample, this clone was seen once. In nucleotides, the CDR3 is TGTGCCAGCACCTTAGACGGTACGGGGAATTCACCCCTCCACTTT. Protein product: CASTLDGTGNSPLHF. The V and J genes are TRBV28 and TRBJ1-6; unclear D gene. The CDR3 is 15 amino acids. V lost 7 bases and J lost 7, with 17 bases in between. Germline-derived CDR1 and CDR2 are MDHEN and SYDVKM.

The chain joins TRBV11-3 to TRBJ2-1, with 10 bases fitting TRBD2. The CDR3 sequence is 15 residues long. Germline assignment: CDR1 SGHNT and CDR2 YENEEA. With V trimmed by 5 bases and J by 7 bases, 8 bases remained unmatched. As DNA, the CDR3 is TGTGCCAGCAGCCAGCGGGGGGGCCCTCAGAATGAGCAGTTCTTC. Its protein product is CASSQRGGPQNEQFF.

The V and J genes are TRBV15 and TRBJ2-1; perhaps TRBD2 as D (6 bases). This CDR3 has 15 residues. The V end was cut by 6 bases, the J end by 0 bases, with 12 bases between. Looked up from germline, CDR1 is LNHNV and CDR2 is YYDKDF (reference sequence). CDR3 amino acids: CATRERASSYNEQFF. In nucleotides, the CDR3 is TGTGCCACCAGGGAGCGGGCTAGCTCCTACAATGAGCAGTTCTTC.

This clone turned up a few times. The genes are TRBV13 and TRBJ1-1; the D gene is possibly TRBD1 (5 bases). V was shortened by 3 bases and J by 4 bases, with 12 bases between the two germline ends. The CDR3 has 14 amino acids. CDR1 PRHDT and CDR2 FYEKMQ come from the germline V gene (reference sequence). This chain's CDR3 is CASSFDPGGTEAFF. CDR3 in DNA: TGTGCCAGCAGCTTTGATCCGGGGGGCACTGAAGCTTTCTTT.

This chain connects TRBV6-5 to TRBJ2-6; D unresolved. The CDR3 has 16 amino acids. V lost 2 bases to trimming and J lost 4 bases, with 12 bases between them. CDR1 is MNHEY, CDR2 SVGAGI, per germline. CDR3 nucleotide sequence: TGTGCCAGCAGTTACCTCTTCGTGGGCGGGGCCAACGTCCTGACTTTC. The encoded protein is CASSYLFVGGANVLTF.

The CDR3 DNA reads TGTGCCAGCACCTTATTGCAGGGAAACAATGAGCAGTTCTTC. Translation gives CASTLLQGNNEQFF. The chain carries TRBV27 and TRBJ2-1, with a tentative D call TRBD1 (5 bases). There are 14 residues in the CDR3. Germline V gene lookup returns CDR1 MNHEY and CDR2 SMNVEV (reference sequence). Trimming removed 7 bases from V and 5 bases from J, with 15 bases in between.

The rearrangement joins TRBV10-1 to TRBJ1-1; 7 positions match TRBD1. Germline V lookup: CDR1 WNHNN, CDR2 SYGVQD (reference sequence). This CDR3 contains 14 residues. V dropped 3 bases and J dropped 2; count of bases not matched to a gene: 3. The CDR3 spells CASSDEGANTEAFF. The DNA for the CDR3 is TGCGCCAGCAGTGATGAGGGGGCCAACACTGAAGCTTTCTTT.

The chain uses TRBV28 and TRBJ1-6; unclear D gene. The germline V gene has CDR1 MDHEN and CDR2 SYDVKM. Trimming pared 7 bases from V and 7 bases from J, leaving 20 bases between. The CDR3 loop spans 16 amino acids. The CDR3 here is CASTLREGMANSPLHF. The CDR3 DNA follows: TGTGCCAGCACCCTTCGGGAGGGAATGGCAAATTCACCCCTCCACTTT.

The chain has TRBV3-1 (or the pseudogene TRBV3-2) and TRBJ1-1, with 10 bases aligning to TRBD1. The length of the CDR3 is 16 residues. The V segment lost 2 bases and the J segment 1 base; nucleotides outside the gene matches: 4. Germline assignment: CDR1 LGHDT and CDR2 YNNKEL (reference sequence). The CDR3 DNA is TGTGCCAGCAGCCAACGACAGGGGGCGCGGAACACTGAAGCTTTCTTT. Its translation: CASSQRQGARNTEAFF.

This clone has just one count. The chain combines TRBV7-9 with TRBJ1-4; D is unresolved. The V and J ends lost 1 base and 3 bases respectively, with 12 bases between them. The germline gives CDR1 SEHNR, CDR2 FQNEAQ (reference sequence). The CDR3 is 16 amino acids. The CDR3 protein is CASSLGREVSNEKLFF. The CDR3 DNA reads TGTGCCAGCAGCTTAGGGAGGGAGGTCTCTAATGAAAAACTGTTTTTT.

This clone was seen only a few times. The chain recombines TRBV6-6 with TRBJ2-2; 9 bases fit TRBD1. The CDR3 covers 15 residues. Germline assignment: CDR1 MNHNY and CDR2 SVGAGI (reference sequence). The V gene end was trimmed by 2 bases and the J gene end by 4 bases; junction bases not matched to a gene: 2. CDR3 in amino acids: CASSYDRGTTGELFF. The CDR3 coding sequence is TGTGCCAGCAGTTACGACAGGGGGACCACCGGGGAGCTGTTTTTT.

The rearrangement uses TRBV7-9 and TRBJ2-5, with D possibly being TRBD2 (5 bases). The CDR3 runs to 12 residues. Trimming pared 5 bases from V and 5 bases from J, leaving 9 bases between. The germline CDR1 and CDR2 sequences are SEHNR and FQNEAQ (reference sequence). The chain's CDR3 is CASSRDTETQYF. Here the CDR3 DNA reads TGTGCCAGCAGCCGGGATACGGAGACCCAGTACTTC. The full variable domain, rest sourced from reference TRBV7-9 and TRBJ2-5, is DTGVSQNPRHKITKRGQNVTFRCDPISEHNRLYWYRQTLGQGPEFLTYFQNEAQLEKSRLLSDRFSAERPKGSFSTLEIQRTEQGDSAMYLCASSRDTETQYFGPGTRLLVL.